Listed below are T cell receptor beta chains from one sample, sequenced in a study of blood T cell repertoires in COVID-19. The method was immunoSEQ multiplex PCR; TCRdb's version includes in-frame clones alone and lacks a portion of them. The table includes fewer than 200,000 clones, roughly 90% detected once. Sequencing was done on a sample of peripheral blood. These receptors all come from a man in his 60s with acute or convalescent COVID-19. CDR3s include the opening cysteine and the closing phenylalanine or tryptophan. A D gene is named only where the DNA matches it firmly. Some rows have no size entry. The others give once, few or many, or a class for an expanded clone.

j_call: TRBJ1-4
clone_size: -
v_call: TRBV25-1
d_call: -
cdr3_aa: CASSRTGMKEKLFF
cdr3_nt: TGTGCCAGCAGCAGAACAGGGATGAAGGAAAAACTGTTTTTT

j_call: TRBJ2-3
clone_size: -
v_call: TRBV18
d_call: TRBD1
cdr3_aa: CASSLNSQGTWPDTQYF
cdr3_nt: TGTGCCAGCTCCCTCAACTCACAGGGGACGTGGCCAGATACGCAGTATTTT

j_call: TRBJ1-3
clone_size: -
v_call: TRBV10-3
d_call: TRBD1
cdr3_aa: CAISGTGADSSGNTIYF
cdr3_nt: TGTGCCATCAGTGGAACAGGGGCCGATTCCTCTGGAAACACCATATATTTT

j_call: TRBJ2-3
clone_size: -
v_call: TRBV3-1/TRBV3-2
d_call: TRBD2
cdr3_aa: CASSQGPPGLAGVSDTQYF
cdr3_nt: TGTGCCAGCAGCCAAGGGCCCCCCGGACTAGCGGGAGTTTCAGATACGCAGTATTTT

j_call: TRBJ1-2
clone_size: -
v_call: TRBV9
d_call: TRBD1
cdr3_aa: CASSLRQGENGYTF
cdr3_nt: TGTGCCAGCAGCCTGAGACAGGGCGAGAATGGCTACACCTTC

j_call: TRBJ1-2
clone_size: few
v_call: TRBV5-6
d_call: -
cdr3_aa: CASTTSRGAFYGYTF
cdr3_nt: TGTGCCAGCACTACGTCGAGAGGAGCCTTCTATGGCTACACCTTC

j_call: TRBJ1-5
clone_size: -
v_call: TRBV19
d_call: TRBD1
cdr3_aa: CATIDRGKVQPQHF
cdr3_nt: TGTGCCACCATAGACAGGGGTAAAGTTCAGCCCCAGCATTTT

j_call: TRBJ1-1
clone_size: once
v_call: TRBV5-1
d_call: -
cdr3_aa: CASRKRADSNTEAFF
cdr3_nt: TGCGCCAGCAGAAAGAGGGCCGACTCGAACACTGAAGCTTTCTTT

j_call: TRBJ1-2
clone_size: -
v_call: TRBV21-1
d_call: -
cdr3_aa: CASSLSRGNIGYTF
cdr3_nt: TGTGCCAGCAGCCTCTCCAGAGGAAATATTGGCTACACCTTC

j_call: TRBJ2-5
clone_size: -
v_call: TRBV19
d_call: -
cdr3_aa: CASSIGSSRETQYF
cdr3_nt: TGTGCCAGTAGTATTGGGTCTAGCAGGGAGACCCAGTACTTC

j_call: TRBJ1-2
clone_size: -
v_call: TRBV5-1
d_call: -
cdr3_aa: CARSLAGDGGYTF
cdr3_nt: TGCGCCCGCAGCTTGGCGGGGGACGGGGGCTACACCTTC

j_call: TRBJ1-2
clone_size: -
v_call: TRBV5-4
d_call: -
cdr3_aa: CASSLDREIFYGYTF
cdr3_nt: TGTGCCAGCAGCTTGGACAGAGAGATATTCTATGGCTACACCTTC

j_call: TRBJ2-3
clone_size: -
v_call: TRBV24-1
d_call: TRBD1
cdr3_aa: CATSEPGTGGWADTQYF
cdr3_nt: TGTGCCACCAGTGAGCCCGGGACAGGGGGGTGGGCAGATACGCAGTATTTT

j_call: TRBJ2-5
clone_size: -
v_call: TRBV11-2
d_call: TRBD2
cdr3_aa: CASSDIGAGGLRTQYF
cdr3_nt: TGTGCCAGCAGCGACATTGGAGCGGGGGGGCTGAGGACCCAGTACTTC

j_call: TRBJ2-7
clone_size: -
v_call: TRBV9
d_call: -
cdr3_aa: CASSVGLASLEQYF
cdr3_nt: TGTGCCAGCAGCGTAGGTCTAGCGAGTTTGGAGCAGTACTTC

j_call: TRBJ2-1
clone_size: -
v_call: TRBV3-1/TRBV3-2
d_call: TRBD2
cdr3_aa: CASSPSRGGRNEQFF
cdr3_nt: TGTGCCAGCAGCCCCTCGCGGGGGGGTAGGAATGAGCAGTTCTTC

j_call: TRBJ2-7
clone_size: -
v_call: TRBV18
d_call: TRBD2
cdr3_aa: CASSLAGDDEQYF
cdr3_nt: TGTGCCAGCTCGTTAGCGGGAGACGACGAGCAGTACTTC

j_call: TRBJ1-5
clone_size: -
v_call: TRBV28
d_call: -
cdr3_aa: CASSSYQPQHF
cdr3_nt: TGTGCCAGCAGTTCTTATCAGCCCCAGCATTTT

j_call: TRBJ1-2
clone_size: once
v_call: TRBV6-5
d_call: TRBD1
cdr3_aa: CASSRQGAAGDGYTF
cdr3_nt: TGTGCCAGTTCGAGACAGGGGGCGGCGGGAGATGGCTACACCTTC

j_call: TRBJ1-2
clone_size: -
v_call: TRBV10-2
d_call: -
cdr3_aa: CASRGGVNYGYTF
cdr3_nt: TGCGCCAGCAGGGGGGGGGTTAACTATGGCTACACCTTC

j_call: TRBJ1-2
clone_size: once
v_call: TRBV3-1/TRBV3-2
d_call: TRBD1
cdr3_aa: CASTQRWDSYGYTF
cdr3_nt: TGTGCCAGCACCCAAAGGTGGGACAGCTATGGCTACACCTTC

j_call: TRBJ1-1
clone_size: -
v_call: TRBV30
d_call: TRBD1
cdr3_aa: CAWSLGTGRTEAFF
cdr3_nt: TGTGCCTGGAGTCTCGGGACAGGGCGGACTGAAGCTTTCTTT

j_call: TRBJ2-3
clone_size: -
v_call: TRBV5-5
d_call: -
cdr3_aa: CAVSPRDNPLDTQYF
cdr3_nt: TGTGCCGTCTCCCCGAGGGACAATCCGCTAGATACGCAGTATTTT

j_call: TRBJ2-2
clone_size: -
v_call: TRBV30
d_call: -
cdr3_aa: CAWTSVNTGELFF
cdr3_nt: TGTGCCTGGACTAGCGTAAACACCGGGGAGCTGTTTTTT

j_call: TRBJ2-1
clone_size: -
v_call: TRBV10-3
d_call: TRBD2
cdr3_aa: CAISANSGKPEQFF
cdr3_nt: TGTGCCATCAGTGCGAATAGCGGGAAACCGGAGCAGTTCTTC

j_call: TRBJ2-3
clone_size: -
v_call: TRBV18
d_call: -
cdr3_aa: CASSRDSSSTDTQYF
cdr3_nt: TGTGCCAGCTCCCGAGACTCATCTAGCACAGATACGCAGTATTTT

j_call: TRBJ2-5
clone_size: once
v_call: TRBV7-2
d_call: TRBD2
cdr3_aa: CASSFGLAGESETQYF
cdr3_nt: TGTGCCAGCAGCTTCGGACTAGCGGGAGAATCAGAGACCCAGTACTTC

j_call: TRBJ2-7
clone_size: few
v_call: TRBV11-3
d_call: -
cdr3_aa: CASSLVSAGPLSYEQYF
cdr3_nt: TGTGCCAGCAGCTTAGTTAGTGCGGGCCCCCTCTCCTACGAGCAGTACTTC

j_call: TRBJ1-1
clone_size: -
v_call: TRBV7-9
d_call: -
cdr3_aa: CASSLASGTRTEAFF
cdr3_nt: TGTGCCAGCAGCTTAGCGAGCGGGACGAGGACTGAAGCTTTCTTT

j_call: TRBJ2-7
clone_size: -
v_call: TRBV9
d_call: TRBD1
cdr3_aa: CASSEGTGDEQYF
cdr3_nt: TGTGCCAGCAGCGAGGGGACAGGGGACGAGCAGTACTTC

j_call: TRBJ1-5
clone_size: -
v_call: TRBV10-3
d_call: -
cdr3_aa: CAIRDRPDQPQHF
cdr3_nt: TGTGCCATCAGAGACAGACCGGATCAGCCCCAGCATTTT

j_call: TRBJ1-2
clone_size: once
v_call: TRBV24-1
d_call: TRBD1
cdr3_aa: CATSDNRDRGDYGYTF
cdr3_nt: TGTGCCACCAGTGATAACCGGGACAGGGGGGACTATGGCTACACCTTC

j_call: TRBJ1-5
clone_size: -
v_call: TRBV4-1
d_call: TRBD1
cdr3_aa: CASSQAPGTGGSQPQHF
cdr3_nt: TGCGCCAGCAGCCAAGCCCCCGGGACAGGGGGAAGTCAGCCCCAGCATTTT

j_call: TRBJ2-3
clone_size: -
v_call: TRBV9
d_call: TRBD2
cdr3_aa: CASSVAGGGNTDTQYF
cdr3_nt: TGTGCCAGCAGCGTAGCTGGCGGGGGGAACACAGATACGCAGTATTTT

j_call: TRBJ1-3
clone_size: -
v_call: TRBV19
d_call: TRBD1
cdr3_aa: CASIASTGSSGNTIYF
cdr3_nt: TGTGCCAGTATCGCCTCGACAGGGAGCTCTGGAAACACCATATATTTT

j_call: TRBJ2-3
clone_size: -
v_call: TRBV29-1
d_call: -
cdr3_aa: CSVGDNTDTQYF
cdr3_nt: TGCAGCGTTGGGGACAACACAGATACGCAGTATTTT

j_call: TRBJ1-2
clone_size: -
v_call: TRBV9
d_call: -
cdr3_aa: CASSVETGLAYGYTF
cdr3_nt: TGTGCCAGCAGCGTAGAGACGGGTCTCGCCTACGGCTACACCTTC

j_call: TRBJ1-1
clone_size: -
v_call: TRBV7-9
d_call: TRBD1
cdr3_aa: CASSPPKGAITEAFF
cdr3_nt: TGTGCCAGCAGCCCCCCCAAGGGGGCGATAACTGAAGCTTTCTTT

j_call: TRBJ2-7
clone_size: -
v_call: TRBV6-2/TRBV6-3
d_call: TRBD2
cdr3_aa: CASSWTSGEQYF
cdr3_nt: TGTGCCAGCAGTTGGACTAGCGGGGAGCAGTACTTC

j_call: TRBJ1-6
clone_size: -
v_call: TRBV20-1
d_call: -
cdr3_aa: CSASSGGAGAPLHF
cdr3_nt: TGCAGTGCTAGTTCCGGGGGGGCGGGGGCACCCCTCCACTTT

j_call: TRBJ2-3
clone_size: -
v_call: TRBV3-1/TRBV3-2
d_call: TRBD1
cdr3_aa: CASSRDRGTDTQYF
cdr3_nt: TGTGCCAGCAGCAGGGACAGGGGCACAGATACGCAGTATTTT

j_call: TRBJ1-2
clone_size: -
v_call: TRBV19
d_call: -
cdr3_aa: CASQVPGFGYTF
cdr3_nt: TGTGCCAGTCAAGTCCCAGGGTTTGGCTACACCTTC

j_call: TRBJ2-5
clone_size: -
v_call: TRBV19
d_call: -
cdr3_aa: CASSITLGGETQYF
cdr3_nt: TGTGCCAGTAGTATCACTTTAGGAGGGGAGACCCAGTACTTC

j_call: TRBJ1-2
clone_size: -
v_call: TRBV24-1
d_call: TRBD1
cdr3_aa: CATSDPAGQGENGYTF
cdr3_nt: TGTGCCACCAGTGACCCAGCGGGACAGGGAGAGAATGGCTACACCTTC

j_call: TRBJ1-1
clone_size: -
v_call: TRBV6-6
d_call: TRBD1
cdr3_aa: CASSYSTGDGTEAFF
cdr3_nt: TGTGCCAGCAGTTACTCGACAGGGGATGGCACTGAAGCTTTCTTT

j_call: TRBJ2-2
clone_size: -
v_call: TRBV5-1
d_call: -
cdr3_aa: CASSQFPVGRVGTGELFF
cdr3_nt: TGCGCCAGCAGCCAATTTCCGGTCGGCCGGGTTGGCACCGGGGAGCTGTTTTTT

j_call: TRBJ1-2
clone_size: -
v_call: TRBV19
d_call: -
cdr3_aa: CASSQTGSSRGYTF
cdr3_nt: TGTGCCAGTAGCCAAACAGGGAGCTCGCGGGGCTACACCTTC

j_call: TRBJ2-3
clone_size: -
v_call: TRBV30
d_call: -
cdr3_aa: CAWKPASTDTQYF
cdr3_nt: TGTGCCTGGAAGCCTGCCAGCACAGATACGCAGTATTTT

j_call: TRBJ1-5
clone_size: -
v_call: TRBV6-5
d_call: TRBD1
cdr3_aa: CASSYSDRAGQPQHF
cdr3_nt: TGTGCCAGCAGTTACTCCGACAGGGCAGGTCAGCCCCAGCATTTT

j_call: TRBJ1-2
clone_size: -
v_call: TRBV25-1
d_call: -
cdr3_aa: CASSEWAAYGYTF
cdr3_nt: TGTGCCAGCAGTGAATGGGCAGCCTATGGCTACACCTTC

j_call: TRBJ1-3
clone_size: -
v_call: TRBV7-9
d_call: -
cdr3_aa: CASSLEGGPPIPPGNTIYF
cdr3_nt: TGTGCCAGCAGCTTAGAGGGCGGGCCCCCAATCCCTCCTGGAAACACCATATATTTT

j_call: TRBJ2-3
clone_size: -
v_call: TRBV19
d_call: -
cdr3_aa: CASSTTGTGTDTQYF
cdr3_nt: TGTGCCAGTAGTACCACAGGGACGGGGACAGATACGCAGTATTTT

j_call: TRBJ1-4
clone_size: -
v_call: TRBV19
d_call: -
cdr3_aa: CASNTGRLSNEKLFF
cdr3_nt: TGTGCCAGTAATACAGGCCGTCTATCGAATGAAAAACTGTTTTTT

j_call: TRBJ1-3
clone_size: -
v_call: TRBV10-3
d_call: TRBD1
cdr3_aa: CAVAGGGFSGNTIYF
cdr3_nt: TGTGCCGTTGCAGGGGGCGGCTTCTCTGGAAACACCATATATTTT

j_call: TRBJ2-3
clone_size: once
v_call: TRBV30
d_call: TRBD2
cdr3_aa: CAWSTILAARTDTQYF
cdr3_nt: TGTGCCTGGAGTACCATTCTAGCGGCCCGCACAGATACGCAGTATTTT

j_call: TRBJ2-3
clone_size: -
v_call: TRBV10-3
d_call: -
cdr3_aa: CAISHYSTDTQYF
cdr3_nt: TGTGCCATCAGCCATTACTCCACAGATACGCAGTATTTT

j_call: TRBJ2-4
clone_size: -
v_call: TRBV19
d_call: -
cdr3_aa: CASASTGLMVAKNIQYF
cdr3_nt: TGTGCCAGTGCATCGACAGGACTCATGGTAGCCAAAAACATTCAGTACTTC